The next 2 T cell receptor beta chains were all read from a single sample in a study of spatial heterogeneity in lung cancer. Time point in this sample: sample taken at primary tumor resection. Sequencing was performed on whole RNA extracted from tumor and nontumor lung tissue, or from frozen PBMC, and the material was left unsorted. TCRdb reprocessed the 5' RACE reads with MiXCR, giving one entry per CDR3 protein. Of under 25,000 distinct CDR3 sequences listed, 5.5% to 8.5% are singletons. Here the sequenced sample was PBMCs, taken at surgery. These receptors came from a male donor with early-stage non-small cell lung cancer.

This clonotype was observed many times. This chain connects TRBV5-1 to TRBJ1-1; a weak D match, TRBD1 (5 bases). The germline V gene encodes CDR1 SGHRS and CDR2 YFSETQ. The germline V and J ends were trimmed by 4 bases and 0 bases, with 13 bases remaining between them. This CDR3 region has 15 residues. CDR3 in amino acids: CASSPTSGVNTEAFF. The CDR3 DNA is TGCGCCAGCAGCCCGACCTCGGGGGTGAACACTGAAGCTTTCTTT.

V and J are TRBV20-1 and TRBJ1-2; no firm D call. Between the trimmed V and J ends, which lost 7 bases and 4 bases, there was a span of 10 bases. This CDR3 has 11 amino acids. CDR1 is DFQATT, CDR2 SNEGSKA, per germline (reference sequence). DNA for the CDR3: TGCAGTGGTCGGGCCGGCTATGGCTACACCTTC. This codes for CSGRAGYGYTF.